These 16 T cell receptor beta chains share one sample of origin, sequenced in a study of identical twins. TCRdb re-analysed the 5' RACE reads in MiXCR, keeping a single row per CDR3 protein. In the table there are 200,000 or so distinct CDR3 sequences, about 16% of which are singletons. These data were also filed under a second study, of T cells expressing NK-cell markers.

Specimen: CD8+ T cells sorted from blood. The receptors shown here come from a woman aged 18-30 years in good health.

The sample holds a few counts of this clonotype. The rearrangement joins TRBV5-1 to TRBJ1-1; D remains unclear. Trimming left V 3 bases short and J 7 bases short, with 19 bases between. Looked up from germline, CDR1 is SGHRS and CDR2 is YFSETQ. The length of the CDR3 is 15 residues. In DNA, the CDR3 is TGCGCCAGCAGCTCGGCGGCGACCAGGACCTTTGAAGCTTTCTTT. Translation gives CASSSAATRTFEAFF.

This chain connects TRBV11-2 to TRBJ2-7, with D perhaps TRBD2 (5 bases). The germline V gene encodes CDR1 SGHAT and CDR2 FQNNGV. The CDR3 length is 13 residues. V was pared by 2 bases and J by 5 bases, with 10 bases between. CDR3 DNA: TGTGCCAGCAGCTTACCGGGAATTAACGAGCAGTACTTC. It codes for CASSLPGINEQYF.

This clonotype was observed a handful of times. The rearrangement links TRBV7-2 to TRBJ2-1; D call uncertain. The germline V gene has CDR1 SGHTA and CDR2 FQGNSA. Trimming cost V 6 bases and J 7 bases, with 13 bases left between them. The CDR3 is made up of 13 amino acids. The CDR3 coding sequence is TGTGCCAGCAGTCAATTGTTAAGGAATGAGCAGTTCTTC. Translation gives CASSQLLRNEQFF.

A few counts support this clonotype. It may be a read error: a sequence one base away is much more abundant. The CDR3 region has the DNA TGTGCCAGCAGCGTAGGAGGGGCCGGGGAGCTGTTTTTT. Amino acid sequence: CASSVGGAGELFF. This chain links TRBV9 with TRBJ2-2; D possibly matches TRBD1 or TRBD2 (5 bases each). With 0 bases removed from V and 6 bases from J, the gap between germline ends came to 6 bases. This CDR3 has 13 residues. Germline V lookup: CDR1 SGDLS, CDR2 YYNGEE.

This clonotype came up a few times. This chain uses TRBV6-1 with TRBJ1-1; possibly TRBD1 for D (5 bases). The germline V gene encodes CDR1 MNHNS and CDR2 SASEGT. The germline V and J ends were trimmed by 10 bases and 1 base, with 16 bases remaining between them. The CDR3 has 14 amino acids. CDR3 protein: CATILTDTNTEAFF. CDR3 in DNA: TGTGCCACCATCTTGACGGACACGAACACTGAAGCTTTCTTT.

The rearrangement joins TRBV9 to TRBJ2-7, with D possibly being TRBD1 or TRBD2 (5 bases each). Trimming stripped 3 bases from V and 2 bases from J, with 18 bases between. The CDR3 covers 16 residues. The germline V gene encodes CDR1 SGDLS and CDR2 YYNGEE. The CDR3: CASSANSGTPTYEQYF. CDR3 coding DNA: TGTGCCAGCAGCGCGAATTCCGGGACGCCAACCTACGAGCAGTACTTC. The full variable domain, rest sourced from reference TRBV9 and TRBJ2-7, is DSGVTQTPKHLITATGQRVTLRCSPRSGDLSVYWYQQSLDQGLQFLIQYYNGEERAKGNILERFSAQQFPDLHSELNLSSLELGDSALYFCASSANSGTPTYEQYFGPGTRLTVT.

The gene calls are TRBV6-1 and TRBJ2-4; TRBD2 agrees at 7 bases. The CDR3 runs 14 residues. Trimming took 6 bases from V and 5 from J; bases not matched to a gene: 7. Germline lookup yields CDR1 MNHNS and CDR2 SASEGT. The CDR3 is CASSTGLGQNIQYF. As DNA, the CDR3 is TGTGCCAGCAGCACTGGACTAGGCCAAAACATTCAGTACTTC.

CDR3 residues: CASSLVGDRSYEQYF. As DNA, the CDR3 is TGTGCCAGCAGTTTAGTCGGGGACAGGTCCTACGAGCAGTACTTC. The V gene is TRBV12-3 or TRBV12-4, the J gene TRBJ2-7, with 8 bases matching TRBD1. The CDR3 sequence is 15 residues long. V lost 1 base and J lost 1; bases outside the gene matches: 3.

This chain connects TRBV20-1 to TRBJ2-7; tentatively, D is TRBD1 (5 bases). The V end was cut by 2 bases, the J end by 0 bases, with 8 bases between. Germline CDR1 and CDR2: DFQATT and SNEGSKA (reference sequence). The CDR3 length is 13 residues. The CDR3 here is CSARTDSSYEQYF. In DNA form, the CDR3 reads TGCAGTGCTAGAACAGACAGCTCCTACGAGCAGTACTTC.

This clonotype was detected a few times. This chain links TRBV19 with TRBJ2-3; TRBD2 aligns across 10 bases. Trimming at V came to 8 bases and at J to 0 bases, leaving 11 bases not matched to a gene. The CDR3 has 17 amino acids. Germline V gene lookup returns CDR1 LNHDA and CDR2 SQIVND (reference sequence). CDR3 residues: CASGIAGGPSSTDTQYF. Written as DNA, the CDR3 is TGTGCCAGTGGGATAGCGGGGGGTCCCTCAAGCACAGATACGCAGTATTTT.

CDR3 sequence (DNA): TGCGCCAGCAGTGAGGTCACGGCGGGATCTTTCTTT. Its protein product is CASSEVTAGSFF. V gene TRBV10-2 combines with J gene TRBJ1-1; D is ambiguous. Germline CDR1 reads WSHSY; CDR2 reads SAAADI. The CDR3 consists of 12 residues. V was clipped by 2 bases and J by 12 bases, with 13 bases between them.

The chain recombines TRBV29-1 with TRBJ2-1; D might be TRBD1 (6 bases). CDR3 length: 17 amino acids. Trimming stripped 1 base from V and 4 bases from J, with 20 bases between. The germline gives CDR1 SQVTM, CDR2 ANQGSEA. This chain's CDR3 is CSVEGVQGFVGYNEQFF. As DNA, the CDR3 is TGCAGCGTTGAAGGGGTACAGGGATTTGTAGGGTACAATGAGCAGTTCTTC.

This clonotype was seen more than once but under ten times. The chain carries TRBV7-9 and TRBJ2-7, with 10 bases matching TRBD1. Unmatched junction bases numbered 6, after V lost 1 base and J lost 3 bases. The CDR3 has 16 residues. The V gene's germline CDR1 is SEHNR and CDR2 FQNEAQ (reference sequence). CDR3 DNA: TGTGCCAGCAGCTTAGTGAAGGGACAGGGGCTCTACGAGCAGTACTTC. Translation gives CASSLVKGQGLYEQYF.

V usage is TRBV29-1 and J usage is TRBJ2-7; 7 bases are shared with TRBD1. This CDR3 is 15 amino acids long. V was clipped by 6 bases and J by 0 bases; unmatched bases: 11. Per germline, CDR1 SQVTM and CDR2 ANQGSEA. The CDR3 reads CSVMLGQRFSYEQYF. The CDR3 bases are TGCAGCGTCATGCTGGGACAGCGGTTCTCCTACGAGCAGTACTTC.

Only a few counts were recorded for this clonotype. This chain uses TRBV5-4 with TRBJ1-1; no firm D call. Germline values: CDR1 SGHNT, CDR2 YYREEE (reference sequence). The CDR3 totals 15 residues. Trimming removed 4 bases from V and 0 bases from J, with 13 bases in between. CDR3 sequence: CASSPSRRVNTEAFF. As DNA, the CDR3 is TGTGCCAGCAGCCCCTCTAGGAGGGTGAACACTGAAGCTTTCTTT. Full variable domain (outside the CDR3, taken from reference TRBV5-4 and TRBJ1-1): ETGVTQSPTHLIKTRGQQVTLRCSSQSGHNTVSWYQQALGQGPQFIFQYYREEENGRGNFPPRFSGLQFPNYSSELNVNALELDDSALYLCASSPSRRVNTEAFFGQGTRLTVV.

This clonotype came up a few times. This chain joins TRBV5-1 and TRBJ2-7; the D is unclear. CDR1 is SGHRS and CDR2 is YFSETQ in the germline V gene. The germline V and J ends were trimmed by 2 bases and 4 bases, with 10 bases remaining between them. The CDR3 contains 13 residues. CDR3 bases: TGCGCCAGCAGCTTAAGGGCATCTTACGAGCAGTACTTC. Its protein is CASSLRASYEQYF.